These 25 T cell receptor beta chains were sequenced from one sample in a study of beta chain features in type 1 diabetes. No antigen is known for these receptors. Of the isolated RNA, all was reverse transcribed, and so the sequenced material was expressed TCRB transcripts. This table comes from immunoSEQ multiplex PCR, and its TCRdb copy is limited to in-frame clones, with some not included. The sample has about 340,000 clones, around 9.3% seen once. Overall study results and limits: Shorter TCRB CDR3s, moderately but significantly so, marked every one of the four CD4+ subsets in Type 1 diabetes patients.

Sequenced sample: central memory CD4+ T cells from blood. Receptors were obtained from a man aged 30-40 years with type 1 diabetes.

This clone was counted only a few times. J is TRBJ1-2 and V is TRBV5-6; D gene ambiguous. The CDR3 spans 11 residues. Germline assignment: CDR1 SGHDT and CDR2 YYEEEE. Between the trimmed V and J ends, which lost 2 bases and 7 bases, there was a span of 6 bases. DNA for the CDR3: TGTGCCAGCAGCTTAAGTCGTGGCTACACCTTC. Its protein is CASSLSRGYTF. Drawing the rest from reference TRBV5-6 and TRBJ1-2, the complete variable domain is DAGVTQSPTHLIKTRGQQVTLRCSPKSGHDTVSWYQQALGQGPQFIFQYYEEEERQRGNFPDRFSGHQFPNYSSELNVNALLLGDSALYLCASSLSRGYTFGSGTRLTVV.

This clone has just a few counts. The gene calls are TRBV5-6 and TRBJ2-1; D tentatively fits TRBD1 or TRBD2 (5 bases each). V was cut by 0 bases and J by 0 bases, with 13 bases left in between. Germline CDR1 SGHDT, CDR2 YYEEEE. There are 17 residues in the CDR3. CDR3 amino acids: CASSLVGARGSYNEQFF. In DNA form, the CDR3 reads TGTGCCAGCAGCTTGGTTGGGGCGAGGGGCTCCTACAATGAGCAGTTCTTC.

For this clone: In the same sample, other DNA sequences code for this CDR3. This rearrangement joins TRBV30 to TRBJ1-2; D is ambiguous. The germline V gene encodes CDR1 GTSNPN and CDR2 SVGIG (reference sequence). CDR3 length equals 12 residues. Trimming removed 0 bases at V and 4 bases at J, with 6 bases between. CDR3 loop: CAWSVVGYGYTF. CDR3 DNA sequence: TGTGCCTGGAGTGTAGTCGGCTATGGCTACACCTTC.

The V and J genes are TRBV11-2 and TRBJ2-5; possibly TRBD1 or TRBD2 for D (7 bases each). V lost 5 bases to trimming and J lost 4 bases, with 11 bases between them. The length of the CDR3 is 13 residues. The V gene's germline CDR1 is SGHAT and CDR2 FQNNGV. CDR3 bases: TGTGCCAGCAGCCAGGGGGGGGTAGAGACCCAGTACTTC. Its protein is CASSQGGVETQYF.

The rearrangement links TRBV11-2 to TRBJ2-3; D call uncertain. This CDR3 has 14 amino acids. V was shortened by 1 base and J by 2 bases, with 7 bases between the two germline ends. In germline, CDR1 is SGHAT, CDR2 FQNNGV. CDR3 in amino acids: CASSLGLYTDTQYF. The CDR3 DNA reads TGTGCCAGCAGCTTAGGACTTTACACAGATACGCAGTATTTT.

In this sample, this clone turned up a few times. This chain links TRBV2 with TRBJ2-3; D ambiguous. The CDR3 sequence is 11 residues long. V dropped 6 bases and J dropped 5 bases, with 6 bases sitting between them. Germline V gene lookup returns CDR1 SNHLY and CDR2 FYNNEI. CDR3 protein: CASRLQDTQYF. The CDR3 DNA reads as TGTGCCAGCAGATTACAAGATACGCAGTATTTT.

This clone was recorded a few times. V gene TRBV7-9 combines with J gene TRBJ1-2, with 8 bases fitting TRBD1. The germline V gene encodes CDR1 SEHNR and CDR2 FQNEAQ (reference sequence). This CDR3 is 15 amino acids long. J was trimmed by 7 bases and V by 0 bases; bases with no gene match: 7. The CDR3 sequence: CASSLAQGQGPGYTF. The CDR3 region has the DNA TGTGCCAGCAGCTTAGCGCAAGGACAGGGCCCTGGCTACACCTTC.

V is TRBV5-1 and J is TRBJ1-2, with TRBD1 matching 11 bases. The CDR3 is 16 residues long. Per the germline V gene, CDR1 is SGHRS and CDR2 is YFSETQ. V lost 2 bases and J lost 0; bases outside the gene matches: 3. The CDR3 here is CASSFGQGAPNYGYTF. The DNA of the CDR3 is TGCGCCAGCAGCTTCGGACAGGGGGCGCCTAACTATGGCTACACCTTC.

With regard to this clone: At the DNA level, this CDR3 is encoded by other sequences in the same sample as well. This chain uses TRBV7-6 with TRBJ2-3; D is uncertain. The ends were cut back, 0 bases at V and 4 bases at J, with 5 bases in the middle. This CDR3 contains 13 residues. From germline, CDR1 is SGHVS and CDR2 FNYEAQ. CDR3 nucleotide sequence: TGTGCCAGCAGCTTAGCAAGATCAGATACGCAGTATTTT. Its translation: CASSLARSDTQYF. Variable domain in full (rest from reference TRBV7-6 and TRBJ2-3): GAGVSQSPRYKVTKRGQDVALRCDPISGHVSLYWYRQALGQGPEFLTYFNYEAQQDKSGLPNDRFSAERPEGSISTLTIQRTEQRDSAMYRCASSLARSDTQYFGPGTRLTVL.

The rearrangement links TRBV7-8 to TRBJ2-3; tentative D call: TRBD2 (5 bases). This CDR3 region has 17 residues. Germline V gene sequence: CDR1 SGHVS, CDR2 FQNEAQ. V shed 1 base and J shed 1 base, with 15 bases lying between them. This CDR3 is CASSLDFAGSGTDTQYF. The CDR3 DNA follows: TGTGCCAGCAGCTTAGATTTTGCGGGTAGTGGCACAGATACGCAGTATTTT.

The chain couples TRBV28 to TRBJ1-1; D remains ambiguous. The germline V gene has CDR1 MDHEN and CDR2 SYDVKM. The CDR3 totals 12 residues. V was cut by 5 bases and J by 0 bases, with 4 bases left in between. The DNA for the CDR3 is TGTGCCAGCAGTCTAATGAACACTGAAGCTTTCTTT. Translating gives CASSLMNTEAFF.

The chain links TRBV7-9 to TRBJ2-3, with 9 bases matching TRBD2. This CDR3 is 17 amino acids long. V gave up 4 bases and J gave up 0 bases; unmatched junction bases: 8. Germline V gives CDR1 SEHNR, CDR2 FQNEAQ (reference sequence). The CDR3 DNA follows: TGTGCCAGCAGCTCCCTGGGCGGGGGGGCTAGCACAGATACGCAGTATTTT. Translation: CASSSLGGGASTDTQYF.

The table lists this clone with a few counts. The chain couples TRBV5-1 to TRBJ2-5; D is undetermined. This CDR3 contains 13 residues. Germline CDR1 reads SGHRS; CDR2 reads YFSETQ. The V end was cut by 1 base, the J end by 0 bases, with 4 bases between. The CDR3: CASSLFHQETQYF. For the CDR3, the DNA is TGCGCCAGCAGCTTGTTCCACCAAGAGACCCAGTACTTC.

This clone was seen only a few times. The chain uses TRBV7-2 and TRBJ1-5, with TRBD1 as a possible D gene (5 bases). Germline CDR1 and CDR2: SGHTA and FQGNSA. The CDR3 is made up of 14 amino acids. The V gene lost 2 bases and the J gene lost 9 bases, with 14 bases spanning the gap. This CDR3 reads CASSLNPGGGPQHF. In nucleotides, the CDR3 is TGTGCCAGCAGCTTAAATCCCGGCGGGGGGCCCCAGCATTTT.

V usage is TRBV7-2 and J usage is TRBJ2-7; maybe TRBD1 (6 bases). The germline V gene encodes CDR1 SGHTA and CDR2 FQGNSA. CDR3 length: 13 amino acids. Trimming stripped 3 bases from V and 6 bases from J, with 12 bases between. The CDR3 DNA reads TGTGCCAGCAGCTTCGGCAGGGGAAGCGAGCAGTACTTC. Its translation is CASSFGRGSEQYF.

The CDR3 region is CASSPGGGPFDIYGYTF. The DNA for the CDR3 is TGTGCCAGCAGCCCAGGTGGGGGGCCATTTGATATCTATGGCTACACCTTC. The chain carries TRBV11-2 and TRBJ1-2, with TRBD1 as a possible D gene (6 bases). Germline CDR1 reads SGHAT; CDR2 reads FQNNGV. Trimming took off 5 bases at V and 4 bases at J, with 23 bases between the two ends. The CDR3 has 17 residues.

This clone was picked up many times. This rearrangement joins TRBV18 to TRBJ2-4; perhaps TRBD1 as D (6 bases). The V and J ends lost 4 bases and 6 bases respectively, with 16 bases between them. This CDR3 is 15 amino acids long. Germline CDR1 KGHSH, CDR2 LQKENI. In DNA, the CDR3 is TGTGCCAGCTCACGCAATACAGGGCAGGGAAACATTCAGTACTTC. This sequence encodes CASSRNTGQGNIQYF.

This chain connects TRBV18 to TRBJ2-3, with unresolved D. The germline V gene encodes CDR1 KGHSH and CDR2 LQKENI. This CDR3 is built from 14 residues. The V end lost 1 base, the J end lost 4 bases, and 9 bases lay between the germline ends. This CDR3 reads CASSPRASADTQYF. CDR3 DNA sequence: TGTGCCAGCTCACCACGGGCCTCAGCAGATACGCAGTATTTT.

This clone was observed a few times. The chain links TRBV7-6 to TRBJ2-1; D possibly matches TRBD1 or TRBD2 (5 bases each). With 1 base removed from V and 8 bases from J, the gap between germline ends came to 6 bases. The CDR3 length is 12 residues. Per germline, CDR1 SGHVS and CDR2 FNYEAQ. CDR3 nucleotides: TGTGCCAGCAGCTTAGGGGACGATGAGCAGTTCTTC. Residues: CASSLGDDEQFF.

This rearrangement joins TRBV5-1 to TRBJ1-2, with a possible D match to TRBD1 (6 bases). Between the trimmed V and J ends, which lost 3 bases and 7 bases, there was a span of 13 bases. CDR1 SGHRS and CDR2 YFSETQ come from the germline V gene. The length of the CDR3 is 13 residues. The CDR3: CASSSSQGGGYTF. The DNA of the CDR3 is TGCGCCAGCAGCTCCTCACAGGGTGGTGGCTACACCTTC.

This clone was seen more than once but under ten times. V is TRBV7-9 and J is TRBJ2-2; D possibly corresponds to TRBD2 (5 bases). The CDR3 sequence is 14 residues long. Trimming left V 4 bases short and J 7 bases short, with 13 bases between. Germline CDR1 and CDR2: SEHNR and FQNEAQ (reference sequence). The CDR3, as DNA: TGTGCCAGCAGCTCAGAAGCACGGGGCGGGGAGCTGTTTTTT. Protein product: CASSSEARGGELFF.

This clone was seen a handful of times. This sequence joins TRBV20-1 and TRBJ2-7; D gene ambiguous. The CDR3 spans 11 residues. The germline V and J ends were trimmed by 3 bases and 2 bases, with 5 bases remaining between them. Germline assignment: CDR1 DFQATT and CDR2 SNEGSKA (reference sequence). As DNA, the CDR3 is TGCAGTGCTAGTAAAGCCTACGAGCAGTACTTC. The encoded protein is CSASKAYEQYF.

This clone was counted only a few times. This chain connects TRBV7-6 to TRBJ2-6, with D uncertain. There are 16 residues in the CDR3. Germline lookup yields CDR1 SGHVS and CDR2 FNYEAQ. V dropped 1 base and J dropped 0 bases, with 7 bases sitting between them. CDR3 sequence: CASSLEAHSGANVLTF. The CDR3, as DNA: TGTGCCAGCAGCTTAGAGGCACACTCTGGGGCCAACGTCCTGACTTTC. Using reference TRBV7-6 and TRBJ2-6 for the parts outside the CDR3, the full variable domain is GAGVSQSPRYKVTKRGQDVALRCDPISGHVSLYWYRQALGQGPEFLTYFNYEAQQDKSGLPNDRFSAERPEGSISTLTIQRTEQRDSAMYRCASSLEAHSGANVLTFGAGSRLTVL.

This clone came up a few times. This may stem from a read error, because a much larger clone lies one nucleotide away. The V gene is TRBV27, the J gene TRBJ2-6, with D unresolved. V gave up 5 bases and J gave up 2 bases, with 1 base separating them. This CDR3 region has 12 residues. CDR1 and CDR2 (germline): MNHEY, SMNVEV (reference sequence). As DNA, the CDR3 is TGTGCCAGCAGTGCTGGGGCCAACGTCCTGACTTTC. As protein: CASSAGANVLTF.

V is TRBV20-1 and J is TRBJ2-5; D is unclear. V lost 3 bases and J lost 5, with 7 bases in between. The germline CDR1 and CDR2 sequences are DFQATT and SNEGSKA (reference sequence). The CDR3 consists of 11 residues. The CDR3 reads CSARLGETQYF. The CDR3 DNA is TGCAGTGCTAGGCTTGGGGAGACCCAGTACTTC.